This T cell receptor beta chain was documented in a study of T cell responses to AZD1222 COVID-19 vaccine. Whole-study results and caveats: Most donors were white British and more were female, and clonal diversity was possibly underestimated. The peak T cell response came first, and repertoires were sampled only after it. Variant regions that are unmutated are reportedly the target of nearly half of spike-specific TCRs.

A remark on this clone: Its specificity is unknown.

Trimming took 3 bases from V and 8 from J; bases not matched to a gene: 8. Looked up from germline, CDR1 is KGHDR and CDR2 is SFDVKD. The length of the CDR3 is 17 residues. The method was immunoSEQ multiplex PCR; TCRdb's version includes in-frame clones alone and lacks a portion of them. The data hold some 110,000 clones, with 65% to 85% observed a single time. This material consisted of peripheral blood, taken on day 0 of AZD1222 vaccination. The receptor was derived from an adult in good health. The V gene is TRBV24-1, the J gene TRBJ2-1, with TRBD2 identical over 14 bases. The CDR3 protein is CATSDPRTSGRSHEQFF. As DNA, the CDR3 is TGTGCCACCAGTGATCCCAGGACTAGCGGGAGGTCGCATGAGCAGTTCTTC.